The clone carrying this T cell receptor beta chain was seen many times. The data originate from a study of T cells in Graves' hyperthyroidism and ophthalmopathy. The junction had 6 bases not matched to a gene; V was cut back by 8 bases and J by 6 bases. The CDR3 is made up of 13 amino acids. Germline V CDR1 and CDR2: MDHEN, SYDVKM. The definition of stable Graves' hyperthyroidism was no ophthalmopathy progression within 18 months. Clinical symptoms, serum thyroxine, TRAb, thyroid ultrasound and orbital computed tomography established diagnosis. Amplified regions were TCR beta CDR3 sequences from RNA transcripts. First-round RT-PCR with HTBI primers amplified the TCR CDR3 region. In TCRdb, the multiplex PCR reads were re-called with MiXCR into one record per CDR3 protein. Of some 210,000 distinct CDR3 sequences in the sample, more than 15% were seen once.

Specimen: blood. The gene calls are TRBV28 and TRBJ1-5, with TRBD1 matching over 8 bases. This sequence was found in a man between 50 and 59 years old with Graves' hyperthyroidism. As DNA, the CDR3 is TGTGCCAGCGGTGGAGACAGGGGTCAGCCCCAGCATTTT. Translation: CASGGDRGQPQHF.